This T cell receptor beta chain was sequenced for a study of T cells in localized non-small cell lung cancer. Points on this clone: Its antigen remains unknown.

TCRdb's table, derived via immunoSEQ multiplex PCR, lists solely in-frame clones and lacks some. The top ten clones hold about a sixth of a sample with under 60,000 clones, just over 85% of them seen once. This CDR3 has 14 amino acids. Germline assignment: CDR1 MDHEN and CDR2 SYDVKM. The J segment lost 6 bases and the V segment lost 3 bases, leaving 5 bases of the junction unmatched. Overall study results and limits: Heterogeneity is still possible, as just one tumor region was sequenced. Uninvolved adjacent lung had higher T cell clonality than tumor and all other tissues.

The origin of this receptor is an older male donor with stage III squamous cell lung carcinoma. The specimen was peripheral blood, collected before any cancer treatment. The chain couples TRBV28 to TRBJ1-5; 7 nucleotides agree with TRBD1. The CDR3 reads CASSLGQSRQPQHF. The CDR3 region has the DNA TGTGCCAGCAGTTTGGGACAGAGTCGTCAGCCCCAGCATTTT.